This TCR beta chain comes out of a study of cytomegalovirus exposure and HLA in healthy donors. Notes on the study in general: With DRB1 most and HLA-C fewest, TCR association rates differed between HLA loci in a later analysis.

Nominally healthy donors provided the samples, though records likely missed some immune exposures. CDR1 and CDR2 from the germline V gene are KGHSH and LQKENI. The CDR3 consists of 15 residues. J lost 4 bases, V lost 2 bases, and 3 bases had no gene match. Of note for this clone: Antigen specificity is unknown.

The PCR made use of 60 Vbeta and 13 Jbeta primers. Using immunoSEQ multiplex PCR, the repertoire was profiled, and TCRdb retains in-frame clones only, with some absent. This table has around 100,000 clones, 78% appearing once. The source is a male donor in good health and CMV-seropositive. The rearrangement uses TRBV18 and TRBJ2-1, with 9 positions matching TRBD2. Sequencing was carried out using PBMCs. CDR3 sequence: CASSPTSGPYNEQFF. CDR3 coding DNA: TGTGCCAGCTCACCAACTAGCGGGCCTTACAATGAGCAGTTCTTC.